The clone carrying this T cell receptor beta chain has just a few counts. The data stem from a study of T cells in Graves' hyperthyroidism and ophthalmopathy. TCR beta CDR3 region amplification was performed from RNA transcripts. The primer set for the first-round RT-PCR of the TCR CDR3 was HTBI. TCRdb called the multiplex PCR reads again in MiXCR, with one record for every CDR3 protein. Here the sample spans around 440,000 distinct CDR3 sequences, 15% to 17% being singletons. The CDR3 is 15 residues long. V lost 4 bases and J 5 bases, leaving 15 bases between the germline ends. Germline-derived CDR1 and CDR2 are LGHNA and YSLEER.

The gene calls are TRBV4-3 and TRBJ2-1; D could derive from TRBD1 or TRBD2 (7 bases each). Material: blood. This receptor was taken from a woman aged 18-29 years with Graves' hyperthyroidism. CDR3 sequence reads: CASSLQGRAHNEQFF. The CDR3 DNA is TGCGCCAGCAGCCTACAGGGGAGGGCTCACAATGAGCAGTTCTTC.